Here is one T cell receptor (beta chain) with its context. Distinct nucleotide sequences in the sample also encode this CDR3. These data originate in a study of cytomegalovirus exposure and HLA in healthy donors. For the study at large: Caucasian-associated ancestry cluster membership applied to about 77% of about 370 genotyped donors.

The PCR ran on 60 Vbeta and 13 Jbeta primers. Per the study methods: Tens of millions of unique TCR beta chains, roughly 11 million of them shared, were counted by a later analysis. Data came from immunoSEQ multiplex PCR; TCRdb stores just in-frame clones and leaves some out. D and trimming come from the DNA, and the V and J calls and clone size come from that table. Seen here are approximately 200,000 clones, approximately 85% observed once, and the top ten hold 6.5%. In nominal health when sampled, donors likely had unrecorded immune exposures nonetheless. The sequence was collected from a woman between 45 and 60 years old in good health and CMV-seropositive. The sequenced sample consisted of PBMCs.

The CDR3 region is CASSRDRGHEQYF. The CDR3 nucleotides are TGTGCCAGCAGTCGGGACAGGGGCCACGAGCAGTACTTC. V usage is TRBV6-5 and J usage is TRBJ2-7, with 10 bases that match TRBD1. This CDR3 region has 13 residues. J gave up 5 bases and V 5 bases, and 3 bases lay outside the gene matches. CDR1 is MNHEY and CDR2 is SVGAGI in the germline V gene.